The T cell receptor (beta chain) described here comes from a study of blood T cell repertoires in COVID-19. Deletions cut 10 bases from V and 10 bases from J, with 18 bases between. The CDR3 spans 12 residues. The repertoire was sequenced with immunoSEQ multiplex PCR; TCRdb's copy has only in-frame clones and lacks some. The data show 150,000 to 200,000 clones, with under 90% seen just once and around 18% held by the top ten. The J gene is TRBJ2-3, the V gene TRBV12-3 or TRBV12-4; tentatively, D is TRBD2 (5 bases). Sequencing input: PBMCs or T cells enriched from blood (not recorded which). The TCR originated in a man aged 55 to 70 who had recovered from COVID-19. DNA of the CDR3: TGTGCCAATTCAAGGGAGTTGGGTCCGCAGTATTTT. Protein sequence: CANSRELGPQYF.